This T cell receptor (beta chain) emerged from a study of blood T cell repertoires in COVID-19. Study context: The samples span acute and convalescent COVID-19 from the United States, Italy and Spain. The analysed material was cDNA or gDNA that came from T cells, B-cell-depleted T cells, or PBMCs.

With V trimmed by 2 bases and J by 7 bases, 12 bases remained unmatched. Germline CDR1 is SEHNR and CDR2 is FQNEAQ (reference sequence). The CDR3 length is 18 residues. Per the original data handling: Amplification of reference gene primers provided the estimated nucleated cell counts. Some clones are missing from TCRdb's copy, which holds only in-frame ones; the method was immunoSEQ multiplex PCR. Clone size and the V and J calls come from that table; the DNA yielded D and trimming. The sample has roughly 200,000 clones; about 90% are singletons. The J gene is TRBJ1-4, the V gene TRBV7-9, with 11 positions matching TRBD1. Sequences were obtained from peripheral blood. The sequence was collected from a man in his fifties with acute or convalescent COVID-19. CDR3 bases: TGTGCCAGCAGCTTACCCTTACCTGGACAGGGGGCGGTTGAAAAACTGTTTTTT. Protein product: CASSLPLPGQGAVEKLFF.